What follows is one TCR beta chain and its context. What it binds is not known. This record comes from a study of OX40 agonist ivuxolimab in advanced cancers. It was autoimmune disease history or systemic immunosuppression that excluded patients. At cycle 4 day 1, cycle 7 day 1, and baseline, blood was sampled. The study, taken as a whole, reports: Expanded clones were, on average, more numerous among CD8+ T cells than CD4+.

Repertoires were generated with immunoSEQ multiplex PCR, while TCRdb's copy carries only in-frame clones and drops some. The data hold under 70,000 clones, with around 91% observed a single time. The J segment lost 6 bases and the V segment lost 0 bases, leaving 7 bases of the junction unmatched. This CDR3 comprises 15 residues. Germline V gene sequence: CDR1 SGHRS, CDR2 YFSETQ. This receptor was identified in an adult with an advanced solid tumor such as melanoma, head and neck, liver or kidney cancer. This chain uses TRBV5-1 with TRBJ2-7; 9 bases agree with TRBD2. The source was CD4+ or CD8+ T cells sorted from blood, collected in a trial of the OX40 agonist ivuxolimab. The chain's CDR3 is CASSLDSGGGIEQYF. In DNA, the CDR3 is TGCGCCAGCAGCTTGGATAGCGGGGGAGGGATCGAGCAGTACTTC.